The 31 T cell receptor beta chains listed next were all sequenced from one sample in a study of T cell repertoires in cytomegalovirus infection. Their specific antigens are unknown. A single record per CDR3 protein comes from TCRdb applying MiXCR to the reads. The sample lists some 800,000 distinct CDR3 sequences; about 33% were seen once. The sample consisted of cultured CD8+ T cells from PBMCs, taken from culture after CMV antigen stimulation. The receptors here all came from a human donor in good health (CMV status not recorded). Some clones in this sample may be carry-over from other donors' samples.

This rearrangement joins TRBV20-1 to TRBJ1-1; D is uncertain. V lost 0 bases and J lost 3, with 8 bases in between. The CDR3 sequence is 13 residues long. Per the germline V gene, CDR1 is DFQATT and CDR2 is SNEGSKA (reference sequence). DNA for the CDR3: TGCAGTGCTAGAGATGACTTTTACACTGAAGCTTTCTTT. It yields the protein CSARDDFYTEAFF.

V gene TRBV28 combines with J gene TRBJ1-5; D not resolved. The V end lost 8 bases, the J end lost 0 bases, and 14 bases lay between the germline ends. Germline assignment: CDR1 MDHEN and CDR2 SYDVKM. The length of the CDR3 is 15 residues. The CDR3 region has the DNA TGTGCCAGCCACCGAGGGCAGAATAGCAATCAGCCCCAGCATTTT. Protein: CASHRGQNSNQPQHF.

V and J are TRBV5-5 and TRBJ2-1; 8 positions agree with TRBD1. V trimming: 3 bases; J trimming: 4 bases; junction bases outside the gene matches: 9. Germline values: CDR1 SGHKS, CDR2 YYEKEE (reference sequence). The CDR3 contains 16 residues. The CDR3 sequence: CASSSRTGGGYNEQFF. Written as DNA, the CDR3 is TGTGCCAGCAGCTCCAGAACAGGGGGTGGGTACAATGAGCAGTTCTTC.

This clonotype has only a few counts. The rearrangement links TRBV5-5 to TRBJ1-1; 7 positions match TRBD1. Germline V gene lookup returns CDR1 SGHKS and CDR2 YYEKEE (reference sequence). Trimming took 1 base from V and 0 from J; bases not matched to a gene: 6. The CDR3 consists of 16 residues. CDR3 in amino acids: CASSLRGGYMNTEAFF. DNA for the CDR3: TGTGCCAGCAGCTTGAGAGGGGGCTACATGAACACTGAAGCTTTCTTT.

The chain joins TRBV28 to TRBJ2-1; either TRBD1 or TRBD2 may supply D (5 bases each). The germline CDR1 and CDR2 sequences are MDHEN and SYDVKM. Trimming took 8 bases from V and 9 from J, leaving 17 bases between them. The CDR3 is 13 amino acids. The DNA for the CDR3 is TGTGCCAGCCGGACTGGGGACCCACGTGAGCAGTTCTTC. It yields the protein CASRTGDPREQFF.

This clonotype was seen more than once but under ten times. The DNA of the CDR3 is TGCGCCAGCAGCGTGACTAGCGGGGGGCCTCAAGAGACCCAGTACTTC. This encodes CASSVTSGGPQETQYF. The rearrangement uses TRBV10-2 and TRBJ2-5; TRBD2 matches at 13 bases. The CDR3 length is 16 residues. The V and J ends lost 6 bases and 2 bases, in that order; junction bases with no gene match: 6. Per the germline V gene, CDR1 is WSHSY and CDR2 is SAAADI.

The V gene is TRBV27, the J gene TRBJ2-7; 7 bases are shared with TRBD1. Germline CDR1 and CDR2: MNHEY and SMNVEV (reference sequence). Trimming cost V 5 bases and J 6 bases; bases outside gene matches: 4. The CDR3 covers 12 residues. The CDR3 protein is CASSTSGGEQYF. CDR3 nucleotide sequence: TGTGCCAGCAGTACCTCAGGGGGCGAGCAGTACTTC.

In regard to this clonotype: With a much larger clone just one base away, this may be a read error. CDR3 nucleotides: TGTGCCAGCAGCTCGGGGGGGATTGAAGCTTTCTTT. Amino acid sequence: CASSSGGIEAFF. The rearrangement uses TRBV5-4 and TRBJ1-1, with D possibly TRBD1 on 5 matching bases. This CDR3 has 12 residues. Trimming removed 3 bases at V and 7 bases at J, with 10 bases between. CDR1 and CDR2 from the germline V gene are SGHNT and YYREEE (reference sequence).

This sequence joins TRBV10-3 and TRBJ2-1; 10 bases agree with TRBD2. V was clipped by 6 bases and J by 10 bases; unmatched bases: 18. The CDR3 covers 17 residues. CDR1 ENHRY and CDR2 SYGVKD come from the germline V gene. CDR3 loop: CAIRWDRAGGPRPEQFF. In DNA, the CDR3 is TGTGCCATCAGGTGGGATCGAGCGGGGGGGCCTCGACCAGAGCAGTTCTTC.

The chain joins TRBV12-3 or TRBV12-4 to TRBJ2-1; weak D call: TRBD2 (6 bases). The V end lost 8 bases, the J end lost 7 bases, and 9 bases lay between the germline ends. The CDR3 length is 11 residues. The CDR3 coding sequence is TGTGCCAGCGGGGCGGGGAATGAGCAGTTCTTC. Encoded protein: CASGAGNEQFF.

This sequence joins TRBV7-8 and TRBJ1-6, with D perhaps TRBD1 (5 bases). Germline CDR1 is SGHVS and CDR2 is FQNEAQ. This CDR3 region has 16 residues. V lost 2 bases and J lost 6, with 14 bases in between. The CDR3 is CASSLKMIQGNSPLHF. Written as DNA, the CDR3 is TGTGCCAGCAGCTTAAAGATGATTCAGGGTAATTCACCCCTCCACTTT.

This clonotype appeared a few times. The rearrangement links TRBV6-6 to TRBJ1-3, with 8 bases identical to TRBD1. The CDR3 has 16 residues. Germline V gives CDR1 MNHNY, CDR2 SVGAGI (reference sequence). Trimming at V came to 2 bases and at J to 7 bases, leaving 10 bases not matched to a gene. This CDR3 reads CASSYQAGGIQNTIYF. CDR3 DNA: TGTGCCAGCAGTTACCAGGCAGGGGGCATCCAGAACACCATATATTTT.

This clonotype was counted between two and nine times. This sequence joins TRBV6-2 or TRBV6-3 and TRBJ2-5; no clear D. The V end was cut by 3 bases, the J end by 2 bases, with 10 bases between. CDR1 is MNHEY and CDR2 is SVGEGT in the germline V gene. CDR3 length equals 14 residues. This CDR3 is CASSYRRVQETQYF. CDR3 DNA sequence: TGTGCCAGCAGTTATCGTAGGGTTCAAGAGACCCAGTACTTC.

Turning to this clonotype: One end of the junction does not line up with germline, which may come from a read error. The gene calls are TRBV6-1 and TRBJ1-1; unclear D gene. This CDR3 has 11 amino acids. Per the germline V gene, CDR1 is MNHNS and CDR2 is SASEGT. Written as DNA, the CDR3 is TGTGCCAACAGTTCCTACACTGAAGCTTTCTTT. Translated, it gives CANSSYTEAFF.

This clonotype was counted a single time. The chain combines TRBV2 with TRBJ1-3; D is possibly TRBD1 (5 bases). Deletions cut 2 bases from V and 4 bases from J, with 12 bases between. This CDR3 has 15 amino acids. Germline V CDR1 and CDR2: SNHLY, FYNNEI. CDR3 amino acids: CASSEKRGLGNTIYF. The CDR3 nucleotides read TGTGCCAGCAGTGAAAAAAGGGGCCTAGGAAACACCATATATTTT.

This clonotype was seen ten or more times. The V gene is TRBV6-5, the J gene TRBJ2-1; 15 positions match TRBD2. Germline CDR1 MNHEY, CDR2 SVGAGI. This CDR3 has 15 amino acids. Trimming cost V 6 bases and J 8 bases; bases outside gene matches: 5. Here the CDR3 DNA reads TGTGCCAGCAGCTGGACTAGCGGGGGGGCCGATGAGCAGTTCTTC. This gives the protein CASSWTSGGADEQFF.

The genes are TRBV6-8 and TRBJ1-1, with no clear D. Germline-derived CDR1 and CDR2 are MNHGY and SAAAGT. The CDR3 sequence is 14 residues long. The V end lost 4 bases, the J end lost 4 bases, and 13 bases lay between the germline ends. CDR3 nucleotide sequence: TGTGCCAGCAGTTTCAGCGGGATGGGCACTGAAGCTTTCTTT. The encoded protein is CASSFSGMGTEAFF.

J is TRBJ2-1 and V is TRBV4-2; D is undetermined. CDR1 LGHNA and CDR2 YNFKEQ come from the germline V gene. V lost 2 bases and J lost 0, with 5 bases in between. The CDR3 has 14 residues. DNA of the CDR3: TGTGCCAGCAGCCAAAAGCTCTCCTACAATGAGCAGTTCTTC. Protein: CASSQKLSYNEQFF.

This clonotype was seen a handful of times. The chain joins TRBV6-5 to TRBJ2-2; D is uncertain. This CDR3 region has 18 residues. The germline V gene has CDR1 MNHEY and CDR2 SVGAGI. V dropped 0 bases and J dropped 3 bases, with 17 bases sitting between them. The CDR3 DNA sequence: TGTGCCAGCAGTTACTCGTCCTGGTCCCAGGCGGACACCGGGGAGCTGTTTTTT. Its protein product is CASSYSSWSQADTGELFF.

The CDR3 DNA reads TGTGCCAGCAGTTTATTGGGGGGAAGGCAGCCCCAGCATTTT. Translation: CASSLLGGRQPQHF. The chain couples TRBV27 to TRBJ1-5; perhaps TRBD1 as D (5 bases). Germline V gene data show CDR1 as MNHEY and CDR2 as SMNVEV (reference sequence). The CDR3 has 14 amino acids. V was shortened by 1 base and J by 7 bases, with 11 bases between the two germline ends.

The V gene is TRBV7-9, the J gene TRBJ1-2; D is unclear. CDR1 and CDR2 (germline): SEHNR, FQNEAQ (reference sequence). This CDR3 is built from 11 residues. Trimming stripped 0 bases from V and 6 bases from J, with 2 bases between. The CDR3 region has the DNA TGTGCCAGCAGCTTAGCCCATGGCTACACCTTC. Its protein is CASSLAHGYTF.

The gene calls are TRBV12-3 or TRBV12-4 and TRBJ1-4; D might be TRBD1 (6 bases). The ends were cut back, 5 bases at V and 6 bases at J, with 13 bases in the middle. The CDR3 sequence is 14 residues long. The CDR3 here is CASSKTGYDEKLFF. In nucleotides, the CDR3 is TGTGCCAGCAGTAAAACAGGGTATGATGAAAAACTGTTTTTT.

The chain uses TRBV20-1 and TRBJ1-2; D is uncertain. Germline CDR1 is DFQATT and CDR2 is SNEGSKA (reference sequence). CDR3 length equals 13 residues. Trimming took 1 base from V and 0 from J, leaving 6 bases between them. In DNA form, the CDR3 reads TGCAGTGCTAGAGGACGGGCTAACTATGGCTACACCTTC. Translated: CSARGRANYGYTF.

This clonotype was found a few times. The chain recombines TRBV2 with TRBJ2-7; D assignment may be TRBD1 or TRBD2 (5 bases each). CDR3 length: 15 amino acids. Trimming removed 3 bases at V and 0 bases at J, with 12 bases between. Germline values: CDR1 SNHLY, CDR2 FYNNEI. The CDR3 here is CASSEGDSVSYEQYF. The CDR3 coding sequence is TGTGCCAGCAGTGAGGGAGACAGCGTCTCCTACGAGCAGTACTTC.

At least ten counts were recorded for this clonotype. The genes are TRBV6-5 and TRBJ2-1, with 11 bases matching TRBD1. CDR1 is MNHEY and CDR2 is SVGAGI in the germline V gene. The V and J ends lost 2 bases and 10 bases, in that order; junction bases with no gene match: 7. The CDR3 spans 15 residues. CDR3 sequence: CASSYPGTGGREQFF. The DNA of the CDR3 is TGTGCCAGCAGTTACCCTGGGACAGGGGGAAGGGAGCAGTTCTTC.

The rearrangement links TRBV4-2 to TRBJ2-2; TRBD2 is a possible D gene (6 bases). Trimming removed 5 bases from V and 3 bases from J, with 16 bases in between. CDR1 and CDR2 (germline): LGHNA, YNFKEQ. This CDR3 spans 16 amino acids. The CDR3 nucleotides are TGTGCCAGCAGCTTGGGGGTGGGCGGGGACACCGGGGAGCTGTTTTTT. Protein product: CASSLGVGGDTGELFF.

The V gene is TRBV4-2, the J gene TRBJ1-5, with a tentative D call TRBD1 (5 bases). V was pared by 3 bases and J by 3 bases, with 9 bases between. Germline CDR1 reads LGHNA; CDR2 reads YNFKEQ. The CDR3 is made up of 14 amino acids. The DNA for the CDR3 is TGTGCCAGCAGCCAGGGGGGGGACAATCAGCCCCAGCATTTT. This encodes CASSQGGDNQPQHF.

The chain combines TRBV7-4 with TRBJ1-2; 7 bases fit TRBD1. Germline CDR1 SGHVT, CDR2 SQSDAQ. Losses at the gene ends were 7 bases for V and 5 bases for J; bases not matched to a gene: 7. The CDR3 is made up of 13 amino acids. CDR3 sequence (DNA): TGTGCCAGCAAACAGGGGATGGAGTATGGCTACACCTTC. Residues: CASKQGMEYGYTF.

The table lists this clonotype with a few counts. V and J are TRBV7-9 and TRBJ1-3; 7 positions match TRBD1. Germline V gene sequence: CDR1 SEHNR, CDR2 FQNEAQ (reference sequence). The CDR3 contains 15 residues. V was pared by 5 bases and J by 7 bases, with 11 bases of the junction left unmatched. Here the CDR3 DNA reads TGTGCCAGCAGCCACGGGACAGTCAGTCGGAACACCATATATTTT. Protein sequence: CASSHGTVSRNTIYF.

This clonotype appeared a few times. The rearrangement joins TRBV5-1 to TRBJ2-7; 11 bases fit TRBD1. V gave up 4 bases and J gave up 3 bases; unmatched junction bases: 3. CDR1 and CDR2 (germline): SGHRS, YFSETQ. The CDR3 sequence is 14 residues long. CDR3: CASSPDRGLYEQYF. DNA for the CDR3: TGCGCCAGCAGCCCGGACAGGGGGCTCTACGAGCAGTACTTC.

This clonotype occurred a few times. This chain uses TRBV7-9 with TRBJ2-4; D is undetermined. V shed 5 bases and J shed 7 bases, with 18 bases lying between them. Germline CDR1 reads SEHNR; CDR2 reads FQNEAQ (reference sequence). This CDR3 contains 15 residues. CDR3 protein: CASSLALRRDNIQYF. CDR3 sequence (DNA): TGTGCCAGCAGCCTCGCCCTCAGGAGAGATAACATTCAGTACTTC.